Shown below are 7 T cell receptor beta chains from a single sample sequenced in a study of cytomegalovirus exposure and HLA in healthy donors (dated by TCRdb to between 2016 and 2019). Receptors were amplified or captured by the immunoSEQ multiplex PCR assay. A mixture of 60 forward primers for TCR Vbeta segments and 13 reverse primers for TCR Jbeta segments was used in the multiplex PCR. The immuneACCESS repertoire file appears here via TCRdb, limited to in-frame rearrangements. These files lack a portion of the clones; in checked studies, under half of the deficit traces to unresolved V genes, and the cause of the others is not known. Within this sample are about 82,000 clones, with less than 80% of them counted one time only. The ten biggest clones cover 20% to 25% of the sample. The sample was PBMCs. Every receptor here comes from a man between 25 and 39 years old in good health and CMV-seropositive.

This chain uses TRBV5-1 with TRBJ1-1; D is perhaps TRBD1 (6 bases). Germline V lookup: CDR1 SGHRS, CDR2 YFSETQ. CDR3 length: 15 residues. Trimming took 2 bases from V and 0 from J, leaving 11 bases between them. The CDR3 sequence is CASSLLDSLNTEAFF. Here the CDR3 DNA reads TGCGCCAGCAGCTTACTGGACAGCTTGAACACTGAAGCTTTCTTT.

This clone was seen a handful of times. The CDR3 loop is CASSVVGGPHSGYEQFF. Written as DNA, the CDR3 is TGTGCCAGCAGCGTAGTCGGCGGCCCCCACTCCGGCTATGAGCAGTTCTTC. The V gene is TRBV9, the J gene TRBJ2-1; D gene uncertain. Germline assignment: CDR1 SGDLS and CDR2 YYNGEE. The CDR3 length is 17 residues. V lost 0 bases and J 8 bases, leaving 21 bases between the germline ends. The entire variable domain, with the rest obtained from reference TRBV9 and TRBJ2-1, is as follows: DSGVTQTPKHLITATGQRVTLRCSPRSGDLSVYWYQQSLDQGLQFLIQYYNGEERAKGNILERFSAQQFPDLHSELNLSSLELGDSALYFCASSVVGGPHSGYEQFFGPGTRLTVL.

CDR3 region: CASSPTDRTEAFF. The DNA for the CDR3 is TGTGCCAGCAGCCCCACGGACAGGACTGAAGCTTTCTTT. The V call is TRBV7-3, the J call TRBJ1-1; 7 nucleotides agree with TRBD1. Germline V gene data show CDR1 as SGHTA and CDR2 as FQGTGA. With V trimmed by 5 bases and J by 5 bases, 5 bases remained unmatched. There are 13 residues in the CDR3.

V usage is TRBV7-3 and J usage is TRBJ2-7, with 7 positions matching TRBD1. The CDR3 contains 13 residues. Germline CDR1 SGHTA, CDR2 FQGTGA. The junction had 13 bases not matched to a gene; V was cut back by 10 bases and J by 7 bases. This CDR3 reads CATSRDRFTEQYF. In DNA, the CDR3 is TGTGCCACCTCTCGGGACAGATTTACGGAGCAGTACTTC.

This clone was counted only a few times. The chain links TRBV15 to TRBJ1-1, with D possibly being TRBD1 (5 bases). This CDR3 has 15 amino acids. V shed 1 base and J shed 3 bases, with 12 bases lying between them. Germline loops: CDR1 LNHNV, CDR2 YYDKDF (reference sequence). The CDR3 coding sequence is TGTGCCACCAGCAGAGCTAGGGGTTGGGACACTGAAGCTTTCTTT. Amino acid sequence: CATSRARGWDTEAFF.

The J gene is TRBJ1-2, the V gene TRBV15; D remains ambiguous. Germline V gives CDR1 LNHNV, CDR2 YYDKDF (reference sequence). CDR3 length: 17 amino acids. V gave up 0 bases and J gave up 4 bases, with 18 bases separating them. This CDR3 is CATSRDLEVEGLYGYTF. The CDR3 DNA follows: TGTGCCACCAGCAGAGATCTAGAGGTTGAGGGCCTCTATGGCTACACCTTC.

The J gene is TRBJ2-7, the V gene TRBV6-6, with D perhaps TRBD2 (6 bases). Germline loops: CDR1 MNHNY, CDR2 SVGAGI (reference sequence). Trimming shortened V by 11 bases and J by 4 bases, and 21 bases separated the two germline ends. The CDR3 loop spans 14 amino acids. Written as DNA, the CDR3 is TGTGCCTCGTGTGGGGCGGGAAAGTCGTACGAGCAGTACTTC. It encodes CASCGAGKSYEQYF.